The 27 T cell receptor beta chains presented below share a single source sample, sequenced in a study of cytomegalovirus exposure and HLA in healthy donors. 13 Jbeta primers and 60 Vbeta primers were used for the PCR. Sequencing was performed with immunoSEQ multiplex PCR; in TCRdb, only in-frame clones are kept and a portion is missing. Among about 120,000 clones listed, 83% were seen once. Source material: PBMCs. These receptors were collected from a woman between 40 and 55 years old in good health and CMV-seropositive.

In its sample, this clone was seen a few times. J is TRBJ1-5 and V is TRBV6-1; weak D call: TRBD1 (5 bases). The CDR3 is 14 amino acids. Germline CDR1 is MNHNS and CDR2 is SASEGT. Trimming removed 8 bases at V and 2 bases at J, with 13 bases between. Here the CDR3 reads CASVSDSGNQPQHF. CDR3 nucleotides: TGTGCCAGCGTCAGTGACAGCGGCAATCAGCCCCAGCATTTT.

The chain links TRBV28 to TRBJ2-7; a weak D match, TRBD2 (6 bases). This CDR3 comprises 16 residues. Germline-derived CDR1 and CDR2 are MDHEN and SYDVKM. V was shortened by 2 bases and J by 1 base, with 15 bases between the two germline ends. The CDR3 protein is CASSLGGGSMSYEQYF. The CDR3 coding sequence is TGTGCCAGCAGTTTAGGTGGGGGGTCGATGTCCTACGAGCAGTACTTC.

CDR3 sequence (DNA): TGTGCCAGCCTTGGGACAGGGGTTAGTAGCGAGACCCAGTACTTC. It codes for CASLGTGVSSETQYF. This chain connects TRBV6-5 to TRBJ2-5; 10 bases line up with TRBD1. The CDR3 length is 15 residues. Germline CDR1 and CDR2: MNHEY and SVGAGI. After removal of 8 bases from V and 5 bases from J, the junction contained 11 bases not matched to a gene.

V and J are TRBV10-2 and TRBJ1-2; 8 nucleotides agree with TRBD1. The CDR3 consists of 15 residues. Germline CDR1 is WSHSY and CDR2 is SAAADI. The V segment lost 6 bases and the J segment 1 base; nucleotides outside the gene matches: 7. The DNA of the CDR3 is TGCGCCAGCAGGGAGGCAGGGGGCGGTAACTATGGCTACACCTTC. This gives the protein CASREAGGGNYGYTF.

The chain combines TRBV5-1 with TRBJ2-1, with D possibly matching TRBD2 (6 bases). CDR1 and CDR2 (germline): SGHRS, YFSETQ. The V gene lost 0 bases and the J gene lost 0 bases, with 16 bases spanning the gap. The CDR3 totals 18 residues. CDR3 region: CASSLGLGSGSSYNEQFF. As DNA, the CDR3 is TGCGCCAGCAGCTTGGGACTCGGTAGCGGAAGCTCCTACAATGAGCAGTTCTTC.

J is TRBJ2-7 and V is TRBV15; D unresolved. The ends were cut back, 5 bases at V and 2 bases at J, with 10 bases in the middle. The CDR3 loop spans 13 amino acids. Germline V gene lookup returns CDR1 LNHNV and CDR2 YYDKDF (reference sequence). This CDR3 reads CATSGRHPYEQYF. The CDR3 bases are TGTGCCACCAGCGGGCGTCACCCCTACGAGCAGTACTTC.

The chain combines TRBV4-1 with TRBJ2-1, with 10 bases identical to TRBD2. The length of the CDR3 is 16 residues. CDR1 and CDR2 (germline): MGHRA, YSYEKL. V gave up 1 base and J gave up 6 bases; unmatched junction bases: 6. This CDR3 reads CASSQAPSGSFNEQFF. Here the CDR3 DNA reads TGCGCCAGCAGCCAAGCCCCTAGCGGGAGTTTCAATGAGCAGTTCTTC.

The chain employs TRBV7-2 and TRBJ2-1, with D unresolved. The germline V gene has CDR1 SGHTA and CDR2 FQGNSA. The CDR3 covers 16 residues. V gave up 2 bases and J gave up 2 bases, with 13 bases separating them. The CDR3 here is CASSLFNSDAYNEQFF. The CDR3 DNA follows: TGTGCCAGCAGCTTATTCAACAGTGACGCCTACAATGAGCAGTTCTTC. The complete variable domain, with remaining parts taken from reference TRBV7-2 and TRBJ2-1, reads GAGVSQSPSNKVTEKGKDVELRCDPISGHTALYWYRQSLGQGLEFLIYFQGNSAPDKSGLPSDRFSAERTGGSVSTLTIQRTQQEDSAVYLCASSLFNSDAYNEQFFGPGTRLTVL.

The CDR3, as DNA: TGCAGCGTTGAAGACTCGACAGGACCCTATGGCTACACCTTC. Its protein product is CSVEDSTGPYGYTF. V gene TRBV29-1 combines with J gene TRBJ1-2; possible D gene TRBD1, 6 bases. The CDR3 length is 14 residues. Trimming pared 0 bases from V and 4 bases from J, leaving 12 bases between. Germline loops: CDR1 SQVTM, CDR2 ANQGSEA.

This chain uses TRBV5-4 with TRBJ2-5, with D maybe TRBD1 (6 bases). Per the germline V gene, CDR1 is SGHNT and CDR2 is YYREEE (reference sequence). The CDR3 runs to 18 residues. V gave up 4 bases and J gave up 5 bases, with 27 bases separating them. CDR3 coding DNA: TGTGCCAGCAGCCCCTTCCTCCCCCGGGACATTGGATGGGAGACCCAGTACTTC. Encoded protein: CASSPFLPRDIGWETQYF.

This clone has a single count. CDR3 loop: CASSPADTYEQYF. CDR3 sequence (DNA): TGTGCCAGCTCACCGGCAGATACCTACGAGCAGTACTTC. The chain combines TRBV18 with TRBJ2-7; D remains ambiguous. This CDR3 is built from 13 residues. The germline V gene has CDR1 KGHSH and CDR2 LQKENI. Trimming pared 3 bases from V and 2 bases from J, leaving 8 bases between.

The chain recombines TRBV19 with TRBJ1-5, with D tentatively TRBD1 (5 bases). The V end lost 6 bases, the J end lost 0 bases, and 9 bases lay between the germline ends. The CDR3 is 14 amino acids. CDR1 and CDR2 from the germline V gene are LNHDA and SQIVND (reference sequence). This chain's CDR3 is CASRGAGSNQPQHF. The CDR3 DNA reads as TGTGCCAGTAGAGGGGCTGGTAGCAATCAGCCCCAGCATTTT.

The rearrangement links TRBV11-2 to TRBJ1-2; D gene ambiguous. The germline V gene has CDR1 SGHAT and CDR2 FQNNGV. V lost 1 base and J lost 8, with 8 bases in between. The CDR3 totals 12 residues. DNA of the CDR3: TGTGCCAGCAGCTTAGGGGCTCGCGGCTACACCTTC. Its translation is CASSLGARGYTF.

In nucleotides, the CDR3 is TGCGCCAGCAGTGACAGGGGCAATGAGCAGTTCTTC. Translation: CASSDRGNEQFF. The chain recombines TRBV10-1 with TRBJ2-1, with D possibly matching TRBD1 (6 bases). CDR3 size: 12 residues. Trimming removed 3 bases from V and 6 bases from J, with 6 bases in between. Germline V gene sequence: CDR1 WNHNN, CDR2 SYGVQD (reference sequence).

The CDR3 nucleotides read TGTGCCAGCAGCCCCTACGGGGGTCCTAGGGAGCAGTACTTC. As protein: CASSPYGGPREQYF. This chain connects TRBV4-2 to TRBJ2-7; possible D gene TRBD2, 6 bases. This CDR3 is 14 amino acids long. From germline, CDR1 is LGHNA and CDR2 YNFKEQ. Deletions cut 4 bases from V and 7 bases from J, with 17 bases between.

The genes are TRBV30 and TRBJ1-5; D gene unclear. Germline V CDR1 and CDR2: GTSNPN, SVGIG (reference sequence). V lost 2 bases to trimming and J lost 6 bases, with 17 bases between them. The CDR3 runs 15 residues. CDR3 residues: CAWSKPHSISQPQHF. CDR3 bases: TGTGCCTGGAGTAAGCCCCACAGTATAAGTCAGCCCCAGCATTTT. The full variable domain, its missing parts supplied by reference TRBV30 and TRBJ1-5, is SQTIHQWPATLVQPVGSPLSLECTVEGTSNPNLYWYRQAAGRGLQLLFYSVGIGQISSEVPQNLSASRPQDRQFILSSKKLLLSDSGFYLCAWSKPHSISQPQHFGDGTRLSIL.

DNA for the CDR3: TGCGCCAGCACCACCGACAGGGCCGAGACCCAGTACTTC. It yields the protein CASTTDRAETQYF. This chain connects TRBV5-1 to TRBJ2-5; the match to TRBD1 covers 7 bases. V shed 6 bases, J shed 5 bases, and the junction held 7 bases outside the gene matches. The CDR3 has 13 residues. From germline, CDR1 is SGHRS and CDR2 YFSETQ. Complete variable domain (other parts from reference TRBV5-1 and TRBJ2-5): KAGVTQTPRYLIKTRGQQVTLSCSPISGHRSVSWYQQTPGQGLQFLFEYFSETQRNKGNFPGRFSGRQFSNSRSEMNVSTLELGDSALYLCASTTDRAETQYFGPGTRLLVL.

The V call is TRBV28, the J call TRBJ1-1; maybe TRBD1 (5 bases). From germline, CDR1 is MDHEN and CDR2 SYDVKM. The germline V and J ends were trimmed by 7 bases and 0 bases, with 12 bases remaining between them. The CDR3 is 14 amino acids. The CDR3 DNA reads as TGTGCCAGCATAGGGTCAGGGTTGAACACTGAAGCTTTCTTT. Translated: CASIGSGLNTEAFF.

The rearrangement joins TRBV25-1 to TRBJ2-7; D is possibly TRBD1 (5 bases). CDR1 is MGHDK, CDR2 SYGVNS, per germline. The CDR3 is 12 residues long. Trimming removed 1 base from V and 7 bases from J, with 8 bases in between. CDR3 region: CASSESWTEQYF. The DNA of the CDR3 is TGTGCCAGCAGTGAATCGTGGACAGAGCAGTACTTC.

This chain joins TRBV15 and TRBJ1-2; possibly TRBD1 for D (6 bases). This CDR3 is built from 13 residues. Germline V gives CDR1 LNHNV, CDR2 YYDKDF (reference sequence). The V end was cut by 6 bases, the J end by 4 bases, with 12 bases between. The CDR3 region is CATSSRGGYGYTF. The CDR3 nucleotides are TGTGCCACCAGTTCTCGAGGGGGCTATGGCTACACCTTC.

The rearrangement uses TRBV21-1 and TRBJ2-1; the table calls TRBD1, which could not be checked here. TRBV21-1 is noted as a pseudogene. CDR3 length: 22 residues. This chain's CDR3 is CASSKVRKDSDRVKSSYNEQFF. DNA of the CDR3: TGTGCCAGCAGCAAAGTAAGAAAGGATTCGGACAGGGTAAAGAGCTCCTACAATGAGCAGTTCTTC.

The chain recombines TRBV28 with TRBJ1-2, with 7 nucleotides matching TRBD1. The junction had 4 bases not matched to a gene; V was cut back by 5 bases and J by 1 base. Germline values: CDR1 MDHEN, CDR2 SYDVKM. There are 14 residues in the CDR3. The CDR3 DNA sequence: TGTGCCAGCAGTAGGGACAGCCTTAACTATGGCTACACCTTC. Translation: CASSRDSLNYGYTF.

This clone is classed as medium-sized. CDR3 in amino acids: CASTAGAGLEQYF. CDR3 nucleotides: TGTGCCAGCACCGCGGGAGCGGGTCTCGAGCAGTACTTC. The chain carries TRBV27 and TRBJ2-7; 7 bases agree with TRBD2. The CDR3 has 13 residues. The junction had 9 bases not matched to a gene; V was cut back by 7 bases and J by 6 bases. Germline CDR1 reads MNHEY; CDR2 reads SMNVEV (reference sequence).

V gene TRBV13 combines with J gene TRBJ2-7; the D gene is possibly TRBD1 (5 bases). CDR1 is PRHDT and CDR2 is FYEKMQ in the germline V gene (reference sequence). The CDR3 loop spans 15 amino acids. Trimming took off 4 bases at V and 2 bases at J, with 15 bases between the two ends. The CDR3 spells CASSSWPKGTYEQYF. CDR3 DNA sequence: TGTGCCAGCAGCTCGTGGCCCAAGGGGACCTACGAGCAGTACTTC. Based on the CDR3 plus reference TRBV13 and TRBJ2-7, the full variable domain is AAGVIQSPRHLIKEKRETATLKCYPIPRHDTVYWYQQGPGQDPQFLISFYEKMQSDKGSIPDRFSAQQFSDYHSELNMSSLELGDSALYFCASSSWPKGTYEQYFGPGTRLTVT.

This clone is a singleton in its sample. V usage is TRBV4-1 and J usage is TRBJ1-2; D might be TRBD1 (6 bases). V gave up 3 bases and J gave up 0 bases, with 17 bases separating them. The CDR3 is made up of 17 amino acids. Germline lookup yields CDR1 MGHRA and CDR2 YSYEKL. CDR3 protein: CASSQDGWDTTNYGYTF. Here the CDR3 DNA reads TGCGCCAGCAGCCAGGATGGCTGGGACACAACTAACTATGGCTACACCTTC.

The chain uses TRBV28 and TRBJ1-1; maybe TRBD1 (5 bases). This CDR3 region has 15 residues. Trimming removed 4 bases from V and 5 bases from J, with 17 bases in between. The germline CDR1 and CDR2 sequences are MDHEN and SYDVKM. CDR3 nucleotide sequence: TGTGCCAGCAGTTCCCCTGGGGGGGTACGGACTGAAGCTTTCTTT. Residues: CASSSPGGVRTEAFF.

The chain employs TRBV5-4 and TRBJ1-1; D is unclear. Germline loops: CDR1 SGHNT, CDR2 YYREEE (reference sequence). CDR3 length: 14 residues. V shed 4 bases and J shed 4 bases, with 14 bases lying between them. CDR3 sequence reads: CASSLDGLGTEAFF. The CDR3 coding sequence is TGTGCCAGCAGCCTGGACGGACTCGGCACTGAAGCTTTCTTT.